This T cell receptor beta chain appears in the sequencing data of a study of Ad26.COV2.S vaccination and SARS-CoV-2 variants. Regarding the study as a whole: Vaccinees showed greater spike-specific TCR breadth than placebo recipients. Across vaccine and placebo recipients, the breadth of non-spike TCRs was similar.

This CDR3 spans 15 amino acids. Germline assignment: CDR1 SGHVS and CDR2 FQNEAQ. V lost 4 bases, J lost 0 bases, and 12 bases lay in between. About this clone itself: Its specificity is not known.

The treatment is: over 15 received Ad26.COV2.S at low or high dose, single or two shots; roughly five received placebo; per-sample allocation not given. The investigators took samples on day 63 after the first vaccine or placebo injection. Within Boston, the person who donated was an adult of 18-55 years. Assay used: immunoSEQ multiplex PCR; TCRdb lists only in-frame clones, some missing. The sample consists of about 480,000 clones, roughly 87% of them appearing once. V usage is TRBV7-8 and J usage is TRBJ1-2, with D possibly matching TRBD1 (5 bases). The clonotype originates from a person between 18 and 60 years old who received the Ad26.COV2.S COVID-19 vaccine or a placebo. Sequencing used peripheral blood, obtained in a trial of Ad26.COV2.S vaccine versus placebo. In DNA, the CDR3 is TGTGCCAGCAGCTCTTCAAGGACACCTAACTATGGCTACACCTTC. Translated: CASSSSRTPNYGYTF. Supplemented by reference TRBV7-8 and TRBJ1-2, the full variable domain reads GAGVSQSPRYKVAKRGQDVALRCDPISGHVSLFWYQQALGQGPEFLTYFQNEAQLDKSGLPSDRFFAERPEGSVSTLKIQRTQQEDSAVYLCASSSSRTPNYGYTFGSGTRLTVV.